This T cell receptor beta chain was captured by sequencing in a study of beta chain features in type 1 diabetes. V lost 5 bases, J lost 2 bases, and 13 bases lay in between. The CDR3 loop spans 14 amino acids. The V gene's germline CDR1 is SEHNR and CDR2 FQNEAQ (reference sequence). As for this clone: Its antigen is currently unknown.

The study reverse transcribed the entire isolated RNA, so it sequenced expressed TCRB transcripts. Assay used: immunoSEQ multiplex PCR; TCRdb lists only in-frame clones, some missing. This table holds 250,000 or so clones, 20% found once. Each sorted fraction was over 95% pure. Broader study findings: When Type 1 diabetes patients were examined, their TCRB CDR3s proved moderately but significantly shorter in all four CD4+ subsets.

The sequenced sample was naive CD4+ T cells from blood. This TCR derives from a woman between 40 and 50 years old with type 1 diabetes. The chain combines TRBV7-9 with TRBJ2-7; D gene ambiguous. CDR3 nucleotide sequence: TGTGCCAGCAGCCTTTGGGCTGTAACCTACGAGCAGTACTTC. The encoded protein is CASSLWAVTYEQYF.